This is a list of T cell receptor beta chains from one sample in a study of neurological immune-mediated disorders. TCRdb re-called the 5' RACE reads through MiXCR, storing one row per CDR3 protein. Among tens of thousands of distinct CDR3 sequences listed, around 3.5% were seen once. Sequenced input: PBMCs. The receptor source for this set is a young woman with multiple sclerosis. Both conserved end residues are part of each CDR3. The D gene is left open where the match is weak. Size tells how often a clone was seen (once, few, many) or the class of an expanded clone, and some rows leave it out.

d_gene: -; j_gene: TRBJ2-3; v_gene: TRBV6-1; abundance: few; len: 16; CDR3aa: CASSEFGVSSTDTQYF; CDR3nt: TGTGCCAGCAGTGAATTCGGCGTTTCGAGCACAGATACGCAGTATTTT
d_gene: -; j_gene: TRBJ1-5; v_gene: TRBV25-1; abundance: -; len: 12; CDR3aa: CASNDPGQPQHF; CDR3nt: TGTGCCAGCAACGATCCAGGACAGCCCCAGCATTTT
d_gene: -; j_gene: TRBJ1-1; v_gene: TRBV29-1; abundance: many; len: 10; CDR3aa: CSVFGTEAFF; CDR3nt: TGCAGCGTTTTCGGGACTGAAGCTTTCTTT
d_gene: -; j_gene: TRBJ2-2; v_gene: TRBV15; abundance: many; len: 14; CDR3aa: CATSRGGNTGELFF; CDR3nt: TGTGCCACCAGCAGAGGCGGTAACACCGGGGAGCTGTTTTTT
d_gene: TRBD1; j_gene: TRBJ1-2; v_gene: TRBV20-1; abundance: many; len: 16; CDR3aa: CSAPPGQGRIGYGYTF; CDR3nt: TGCAGTGCACCGCCGGGACAGGGAAGAATTGGCTATGGCTACACCTTC
d_gene: -; j_gene: TRBJ2-1; v_gene: TRBV20-1; abundance: many; len: 14; CDR3aa: CSARELAELAEQFF; CDR3nt: TGCAGTGCTAGAGAATTAGCAGAGCTGGCTGAGCAGTTCTTC
d_gene: -; j_gene: TRBJ2-5; v_gene: TRBV10-3; abundance: many; len: 16; CDR3aa: CAIRTDSATQQETQYF; CDR3nt: TGTGCCATCAGGACGGACAGCGCAACTCAACAAGAGACCCAGTACTTC
d_gene: TRBD1; j_gene: TRBJ1-1; v_gene: TRBV20-1; abundance: many; len: 14; CDR3aa: CSAGGGVKNTEAFF; CDR3nt: TGCAGTGCTGGAGGGGGCGTAAAGAACACTGAAGCTTTCTTT
d_gene: TRBD1; j_gene: TRBJ2-7; v_gene: TRBV20-1; abundance: many; len: 14; CDR3aa: CSAIAGTASYEQYF; CDR3nt: TGCAGTGCTATCGCCGGGACAGCTTCCTACGAGCAGTACTTC
d_gene: -; j_gene: TRBJ2-3; v_gene: TRBV20-1; abundance: many; len: 15; CDR3aa: CSAPSLQGRTDTQYF; CDR3nt: TGCAGTGCTCCCTCCCTTCAGGGTCGCACAGATACGCAGTATTTT
d_gene: -; j_gene: TRBJ2-4; v_gene: TRBV28; abundance: many; len: 18; CDR3aa: CASSPTGTPQRSKNIQYF; CDR3nt: TGTGCCAGCAGTCCTACGGGTACTCCACAGCGATCCAAAAACATTCAGTACTTC
d_gene: -; j_gene: TRBJ1-2; v_gene: TRBV10-3; abundance: many; len: 15; CDR3aa: CAISESRTGRDGYTF; CDR3nt: TGTGCCATCAGTGAGTCGAGAACAGGGAGGGATGGCTACACCTTC
d_gene: -; j_gene: TRBJ2-5; v_gene: TRBV12-3/TRBV12-4; abundance: few; len: 14; CDR3aa: CASTPGGKQETQYF; CDR3nt: TGTGCCAGCACCCCAGGAGGGAAGCAAGAGACCCAGTACTTC
d_gene: -; j_gene: TRBJ2-1; v_gene: TRBV7-2; abundance: many; len: 12; CDR3aa: CASSLQEREQFF; CDR3nt: TGTGCCAGCAGCCTCCAGGAGCGTGAGCAGTTCTTC
d_gene: TRBD1; j_gene: TRBJ1-2; v_gene: TRBV18; abundance: many; len: 14; CDR3aa: CASSPGTGNNGYTF; CDR3nt: TGTGCCAGCTCACCAGGGACAGGGAATAACGGCTACACCTTC
d_gene: TRBD1; j_gene: TRBJ2-1; v_gene: TRBV27; abundance: many; len: 15; CDR3aa: CASSLVGQGYNEQFF; CDR3nt: TGTGCCAGCAGTTTAGTGGGACAGGGCTACAATGAGCAGTTCTTC
d_gene: -; j_gene: TRBJ2-6; v_gene: TRBV4-2; abundance: many; len: 15; CDR3aa: CASSQEDSGANVLTF; CDR3nt: TGTGCCAGCAGCCAAGAAGACTCTGGGGCCAACGTCCTGACTTTC